The 24 T cell receptor beta chains reported below all come from one sample, sequenced in a study of blood T cell repertoires in COVID-19. Libraries were prepared by immunoSEQ multiplex PCR; TCRdb keeps only in-frame clonotypes and omits some of them. The repertoire holds roughly 140,000 clones, with approximately 92% as singletons. Material for sequencing was peripheral blood. Receptor source: a woman between 40 and 50 years old with acute or convalescent COVID-19.

The chain employs TRBV18 and TRBJ2-7; weak D call: TRBD2 (5 bases). CDR1 KGHSH and CDR2 LQKENI come from the germline V gene. The CDR3 is made up of 14 amino acids. The V end was cut by 2 bases, the J end by 3 bases, with 11 bases between. This chain's CDR3 is CASSPNPGNYEQYF. The CDR3 nucleotides read TGTGCCAGCTCACCAAATCCGGGAAACTACGAGCAGTACTTC.

The chain employs TRBV11-1 and TRBJ2-7; 9 nucleotides align to TRBD1. The CDR3 has 16 amino acids. The ends lost 1 base at V and 3 bases at J; junction bases unmatched: 7. Germline V gene sequence: CDR1 SGHAT, CDR2 FQDESV (reference sequence). The CDR3 sequence is CASSLELGQGYYEQYF. CDR3 coding DNA: TGTGCCAGCAGCTTAGAGCTGGGACAGGGTTACTACGAGCAGTACTTC.

The rearrangement links TRBV6-6 to TRBJ2-3, with a tentative D call TRBD1 (6 bases). The CDR3 spans 15 residues. Germline V CDR1 and CDR2: MNHNY, SVGAGI (reference sequence). V was clipped by 2 bases and J by 1 base, with 10 bases between them. Written as DNA, the CDR3 is TGTGCCAGCAGTTACACAGGGAGCGGCACAGATACGCAGTATTTT. Protein product: CASSYTGSGTDTQYF.

This chain links TRBV27 with TRBJ2-3; the D gene is possibly TRBD1 (6 bases). V was clipped by 4 bases and J by 0 bases, with 8 bases between them. Germline V lookup: CDR1 MNHEY, CDR2 SMNVEV (reference sequence). The CDR3 runs 14 residues. The CDR3 coding sequence is TGTGCCAGCAGTTACAGGGATAGCACAGATACGCAGTATTTT. Its translation is CASSYRDSTDTQYF.

This rearrangement joins TRBV6-1 to TRBJ1-6, with TRBD1 matching over 8 bases. Losses at the gene ends were 7 bases for V and 7 bases for J; bases not matched to a gene: 6. Germline V CDR1 and CDR2: MNHNS, SASEGT. The CDR3 contains 14 residues. The CDR3 region has the DNA TGTGCCAGCATTCCGGGACAGGCGAATTCACCCCTCCACTTT. It translates to CASIPGQANSPLHF.

The chain has TRBV7-9 and TRBJ1-1; no reliable D call. The CDR3 is made up of 14 amino acids. V lost 0 bases to trimming and J lost 2 bases, with 7 bases between them. Germline-derived CDR1 and CDR2 are SEHNR and FQNEAQ (reference sequence). For the CDR3, the DNA is TGTGCCAGCAGCTTAGCTCGGGTAAACACTGAAGCTTTCTTT. As protein: CASSLARVNTEAFF.

The J gene is TRBJ1-3, the V gene TRBV30; tentatively, D is TRBD1 (6 bases). Germline V lookup: CDR1 GTSNPN, CDR2 SVGIG (reference sequence). The CDR3 covers 18 residues. The V and J ends lost 0 bases and 0 bases respectively, with 18 bases between them. CDR3 sequence: CAWSVQGPLGYSGNTIYF. CDR3 DNA sequence: TGTGCCTGGAGTGTACAGGGCCCGCTGGGCTACTCTGGAAACACCATATATTTT.

The CDR3 spells CASSRLNSNSGNTIYF. Written as DNA, the CDR3 is TGTGCCAGCAGTAGACTGAACTCCAACTCTGGAAACACCATATATTTT. The chain has TRBV6-4 and TRBJ1-3; D not certain. The CDR3 spans 16 residues. Germline V gene data show CDR1 as MRHNA and CDR2 as SNTAGT. Trimming shortened V by 5 bases and J by 0 bases, and 14 bases separated the two germline ends.

V is TRBV5-1 and J is TRBJ1-6, with D perhaps TRBD1 (5 bases). The CDR3 is made up of 14 amino acids. Germline lookup yields CDR1 SGHRS and CDR2 YFSETQ. V lost 2 bases and J 5 bases, leaving 8 bases between the germline ends. As DNA, the CDR3 is TGCGCCAGCAGCTTTATGGACAATAATTCACCCCTCCACTTT. This gives the protein CASSFMDNNSPLHF.

The chain combines TRBV2 with TRBJ1-2; D is uncertain. This CDR3 has 13 residues. Germline V gene data show CDR1 as SNHLY and CDR2 as FYNNEI. Trimming stripped 0 bases from V and 7 bases from J, with 9 bases between. This CDR3 is CASSEAGRGGYTF. DNA of the CDR3: TGTGCCAGCAGTGAAGCCGGGCGGGGTGGCTACACCTTC.

The rearrangement links TRBV6-5 to TRBJ1-2; tentative D call: TRBD1 (5 bases). V lost 4 bases and J 2 bases, leaving 8 bases between the germline ends. Looked up from germline, CDR1 is MNHEY and CDR2 is SVGAGI. The CDR3 totals 13 residues. CDR3 protein: CASSSGQNYGYTF. The CDR3, as DNA: TGTGCCAGCAGTTCCGGACAAAACTATGGCTACACCTTC.

J is TRBJ2-1 and V is TRBV5-1; TRBD2 matches at 13 bases. V was clipped by 7 bases and J by 8 bases; unmatched bases: 9. The CDR3 is 15 residues long. Germline CDR1 and CDR2: SGHRS and YFSETQ. This chain's CDR3 is CASAGTSGTWDEQFF. DNA of the CDR3: TGCGCCAGCGCCGGGACTAGCGGGACTTGGGATGAGCAGTTCTTC.

J is TRBJ2-7 and V is TRBV15, with 9 bases matching TRBD1. V gave up 3 bases and J gave up 0 bases; unmatched junction bases: 3. Germline V gene lookup returns CDR1 LNHNV and CDR2 YYDKDF (reference sequence). CDR3 length equals 15 residues. The CDR3 region has the DNA TGTGCCACCAGCAGTAGGACAGGGGTCTCCTACGAGCAGTACTTC. It yields the protein CATSSRTGVSYEQYF.

CDR3 DNA: TGTGCCAGTAGTAGGGACAGGGGAAATAATTCACCCCTCCACTTT. It codes for CASSRDRGNNSPLHF. The chain uses TRBV19 and TRBJ1-6, with 10 bases matching TRBD1. This CDR3 has 15 amino acids. Germline CDR1 reads LNHDA; CDR2 reads SQIVND (reference sequence). After removal of 4 bases from V and 5 bases from J, the junction contained 2 bases not matched to a gene.

The chain employs TRBV6-4 and TRBJ2-1, with D possibly matching TRBD2 (6 bases). Deletions cut 2 bases from V and 4 bases from J, with 6 bases between. This CDR3 region has 13 residues. Germline loops: CDR1 MRHNA, CDR2 SNTAGT. CDR3 region: CASSDGGYNEQFF. CDR3 sequence (DNA): TGTGCCAGCAGTGACGGGGGGTACAATGAGCAGTTCTTC.

CDR3 coding DNA: TGTGCCAGCAGAGTGACAGGGGGCAGCACAGATACGCAGTATTTT. Protein sequence: CASRVTGGSTDTQYF. V gene TRBV28 combines with J gene TRBJ2-3; TRBD1 matches 10 bases. Germline CDR1 and CDR2: MDHEN and SYDVKM. The CDR3 covers 15 residues. J gave up 0 bases and V 6 bases, and 3 bases lay outside the gene matches.

V is TRBV5-1 and J is TRBJ1-1; TRBD1 matches 9 bases. With 4 bases clipped from V and 0 bases from J, the junction kept 4 bases outside the gene matches. Germline V gene lookup returns CDR1 SGHRS and CDR2 YFSETQ. The length of the CDR3 is 15 residues. CDR3 in amino acids: CASSGGQGLNTEAFF. The CDR3 DNA is TGCGCCAGCAGCGGGGGACAGGGCTTGAACACTGAAGCTTTCTTT.

The V gene is TRBV29-1, the J gene TRBJ2-3, with TRBD2 matching over 11 bases. CDR1 and CDR2 (germline): SQVTM, ANQGSEA. This CDR3 is built from 16 residues. With V trimmed by 6 bases and J by 6 bases, 14 bases remained unmatched. The CDR3 spells CSVGALAGVGADTQYF. DNA of the CDR3: TGCAGCGTGGGAGCACTAGCGGGGGTTGGGGCGGATACGCAGTATTTT.

The chain links TRBV6-5 to TRBJ1-4; D gene uncertain. Per germline, CDR1 MNHEY and CDR2 SVGAGI. Trimming left V 8 bases short and J 4 bases short, with 5 bases between. The CDR3 contains 11 residues. CDR3 nucleotides: TGTGCCAGCGGGCGTAATGAAAAACTGTTTTTT. Translating it yields CASGRNEKLFF.

J is TRBJ2-7 and V is TRBV6-5; tentatively, D is TRBD1 (6 bases). CDR1 MNHEY and CDR2 SVGAGI come from the germline V gene. This CDR3 spans 15 amino acids. Trimming removed 8 bases from V and 5 bases from J, with 22 bases in between. The CDR3 bases are TGTGCCAGCCCCAAGGAAGACAGGACCCCCCACGAGCAGTACTTC. It specifies CASPKEDRTPHEQYF.

This clone came up once. The chain joins TRBV7-8 to TRBJ1-5; 7 bases are shared with TRBD1. CDR3 size: 17 residues. Trimming took 5 bases from V and 0 from J; bases not matched to a gene: 10. From germline, CDR1 is SGHVS and CDR2 FQNEAQ. The DNA for the CDR3 is TGTGCCAGCAGCACCTTAACAGGGGTTTATAGCAATCAGCCCCAGCATTTT. It yields the protein CASSTLTGVYSNQPQHF.

This chain connects TRBV7-9 to TRBJ2-3; 16 bases match TRBD2. V was pared by 3 bases and J by 6 bases, with 0 bases of the junction left unmatched. This CDR3 is 15 amino acids long. Looked up from germline, CDR1 is SEHNR and CDR2 is FQNEAQ (reference sequence). CDR3 residues: CASSLGLAGGDTQYF. CDR3 DNA: TGTGCCAGCAGCTTGGGACTAGCGGGAGGGGATACGCAGTATTTT. Full variable domain (rest looked up from reference TRBV7-9 and TRBJ2-3): DTGVSQNPRHKITKRGQNVTFRCDPISEHNRLYWYRQTLGQGPEFLTYFQNEAQLEKSRLLSDRFSAERPKGSFSTLEIQRTEQGDSAMYLCASSLGLAGGDTQYFGPGTRLTVL.

The chain employs TRBV18 and TRBJ2-3; perhaps TRBD1 as D (6 bases). The CDR3 contains 16 residues. Germline V gene lookup returns CDR1 KGHSH and CDR2 LQKENI. Trimming cost V 2 bases and J 1 base, with 13 bases left between them. The CDR3 sequence is CASSPRQQGGTDTQYF. In nucleotides, the CDR3 is TGTGCCAGCTCACCAAGACAACAGGGCGGCACAGATACGCAGTATTTT.

The chain joins TRBV6-5 to TRBJ1-5; no definite D call. The CDR3 is 14 residues long. V was shortened by 0 bases and J by 7 bases, with 10 bases between the two germline ends. Germline V gives CDR1 MNHEY, CDR2 SVGAGI. DNA of the CDR3: TGTGCCAGCAGTTACTCGCGGGGTAGGCAGCCCCAGCATTTT. Residues: CASSYSRGRQPQHF.